These T cell receptor beta chains were read from a single sample in a study of blood T cells in healthy people across ages. In TCRdb, the 5' RACE reads were re-called with MiXCR into one record per CDR3 protein. The sample has over a million distinct CDR3 sequences; roughly 59% are singletons. The sequencing input was blood. The receptor set was obtained from a man aged 18-30 years in good health. The CDR3 runs from the conserved cysteine through the conserved F or W. The order of the fields is D gene, V gene, J gene, clone size, CDR3 DNA, CDR3 protein. The D gene is left open where the match is weak. Size is stated for part of the rows, as once, few or many counts, or as a class when the clone is expanded.

TRBD2	TRBV13	TRBJ2-7	many	TGTGCCAGCAGCTTCCGCCCGCGACTAGCGGGGGACATCTACGAGCAGTACTTC	CASSFRPRLAGDIYEQYF
TRBD2	TRBV20-1	TRBJ2-1	NA	TGCAGTGCTAGACCCTCTAGCGGGGGGATGTACAATGAGCAGTTCTTC	CSARPSSGGMYNEQFF
NA	TRBV20-1	TRBJ2-1	NA	TGCAGTGCTAGGTGTTCATTACACAATTTTTGTTTCGGTGAGCAGTTCTTC	CSARCSLHNFCFGEQFF
TRBD2	TRBV27	TRBJ2-7	NA	TGTGCCAGCAGTATCAGCGGGGCCTCCTCCTACGAGCAGTACTTC	CASSISGASSYEQYF
TRBD1	TRBV7-9	TRBJ2-1	few	TGTGCCAGCAGCTATAGACAGGGGTATTACAATGAGCAGTTCTTC	CASSYRQGYYNEQFF
TRBD2	TRBV25-1	TRBJ2-7	NA	TGTGCCAGCGGGGGACTAGCTCTGGGCGAGCAGTACTTC	CASGGLALGEQYF
NA	TRBV7-2	TRBJ2-1	NA	TGTGCCAGCAGCTTAGCGCTATGGGCAGGAAGGCACAATGAGCAGTTCTTC	CASSLALWAGRHNEQFF
NA	TRBV7-2	TRBJ1-2	NA	TGTGCCAGCAGCTTAGGGCCAGTACAGGGCTACACCTTC	CASSLGPVQGYTF
TRBD2	TRBV12-3/TRBV12-4	TRBJ2-5	NA	TGTGCCAGCAGAGAGGGACTAGCGGGGCTGCACTCGCAGTACTTC	CASREGLAGLHSQYF
TRBD2	TRBV20-1	TRBJ2-1	NA	TGCAGTGCTAGAGATCTCGGCGGGGGGCCTCTCAGTGAGCAGTTCTTC	CSARDLGGGPLSEQFF
NA	TRBV5-1	TRBJ1-1	NA	TGCGCCAGCAGCAGAAAATACGGTTCGAACACTGAAGCTTTCTTT	CASSRKYGSNTEAFF
NA	TRBV11-2	TRBJ2-7	NA	TGTGCCAGCAGCCCGCTCCCTGCTAACAGAAACTACGAGCAGTACTTC	CASSPLPANRNYEQYF
TRBD1	TRBV6-5	TRBJ2-7	few	TGTGCCAGCAGCCAGAGTTCGGGACAGGGAGCCTACGAGCAGTACTTC	CASSQSSGQGAYEQYF
NA	TRBV29-1	TRBJ1-1	NA	TGCAGCGTTGCACGCCGAGACCAAGCTTTCTTT	CSVARRDQAFF
NA	TRBV4-3	TRBJ2-5	NA	TGCGCCAGCAGCCAAGATCGCCATACGGAGACCCAGTACTTC	CASSQDRHTETQYF
NA	TRBV3-1	TRBJ2-5	NA	TGTGCCAGCAGCCAAGATCCCGCGGGACCGGGATACCAAGAGACCCAGTACTTC	CASSQDPAGPGYQETQYF